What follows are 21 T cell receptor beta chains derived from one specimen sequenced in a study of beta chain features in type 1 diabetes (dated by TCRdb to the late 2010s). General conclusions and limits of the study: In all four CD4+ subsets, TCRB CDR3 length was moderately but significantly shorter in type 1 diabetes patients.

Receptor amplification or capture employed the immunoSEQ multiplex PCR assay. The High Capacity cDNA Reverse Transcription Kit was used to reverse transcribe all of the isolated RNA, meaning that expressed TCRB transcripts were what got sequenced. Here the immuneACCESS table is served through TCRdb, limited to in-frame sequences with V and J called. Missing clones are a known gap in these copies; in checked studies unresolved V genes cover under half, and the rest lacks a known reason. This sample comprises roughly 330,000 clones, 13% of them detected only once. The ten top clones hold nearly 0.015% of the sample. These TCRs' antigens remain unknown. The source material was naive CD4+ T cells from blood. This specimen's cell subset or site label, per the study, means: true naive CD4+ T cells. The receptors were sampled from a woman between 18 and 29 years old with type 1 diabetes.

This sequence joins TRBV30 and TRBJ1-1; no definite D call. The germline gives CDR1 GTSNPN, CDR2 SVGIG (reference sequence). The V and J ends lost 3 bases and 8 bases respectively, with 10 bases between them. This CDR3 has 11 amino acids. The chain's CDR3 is CAWSDTAEAFF. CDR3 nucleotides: TGTGCCTGGAGCGACACGGCCGAAGCTTTCTTT.

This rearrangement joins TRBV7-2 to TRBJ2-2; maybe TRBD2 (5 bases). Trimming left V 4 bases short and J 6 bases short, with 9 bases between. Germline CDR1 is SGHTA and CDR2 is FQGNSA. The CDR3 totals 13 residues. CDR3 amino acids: CASSYAEAGELFF. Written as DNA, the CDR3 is TGTGCCAGCAGCTACGCGGAGGCCGGGGAGCTGTTTTTT.

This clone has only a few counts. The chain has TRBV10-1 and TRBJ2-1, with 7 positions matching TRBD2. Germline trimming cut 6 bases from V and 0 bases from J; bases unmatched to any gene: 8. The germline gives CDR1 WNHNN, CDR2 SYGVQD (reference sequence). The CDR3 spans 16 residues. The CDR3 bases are TGCGCCAGCAGCCGCGCGGGGGAGAGCTCCTACAATGAGCAGTTCTTC. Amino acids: CASSRAGESSYNEQFF.

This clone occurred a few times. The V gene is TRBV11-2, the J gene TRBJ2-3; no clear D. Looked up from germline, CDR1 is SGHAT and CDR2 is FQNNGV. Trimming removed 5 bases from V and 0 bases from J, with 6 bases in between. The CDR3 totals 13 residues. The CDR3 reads CASSPPSTDTQYF. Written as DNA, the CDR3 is TGTGCCAGCAGCCCTCCTAGCACAGATACGCAGTATTTT.

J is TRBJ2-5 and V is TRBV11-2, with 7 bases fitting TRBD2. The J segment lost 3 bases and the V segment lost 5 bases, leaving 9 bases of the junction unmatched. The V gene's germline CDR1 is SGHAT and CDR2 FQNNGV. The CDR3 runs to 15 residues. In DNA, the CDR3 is TGTGCCAGCAGCGGGGTTGGGCTAGCGGAAGAGACCCAGTACTTC. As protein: CASSGVGLAEETQYF.

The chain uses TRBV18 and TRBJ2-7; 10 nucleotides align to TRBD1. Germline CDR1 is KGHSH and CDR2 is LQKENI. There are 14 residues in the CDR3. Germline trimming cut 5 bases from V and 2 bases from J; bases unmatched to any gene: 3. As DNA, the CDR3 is TGTGCCAGCTCAGGACAGGGGGTAACCTACGAGCAGTACTTC. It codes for CASSGQGVTYEQYF. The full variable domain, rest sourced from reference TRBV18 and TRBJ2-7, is NAGVMQNPRHLVRRRGQEARLRCSPMKGHSHVYWYRQLPEEGLKFMVYLQKENIIDESGMPKERFSAEFPKEGPSILRIQQVVRGDSAAYFCASSGQGVTYEQYFGPGTRLTVT.

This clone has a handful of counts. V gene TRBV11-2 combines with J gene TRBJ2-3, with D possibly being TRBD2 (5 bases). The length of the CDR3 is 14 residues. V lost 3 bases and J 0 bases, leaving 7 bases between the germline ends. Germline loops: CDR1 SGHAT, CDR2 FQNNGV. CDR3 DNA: TGTGCCAGCAGCTTTAGGACTAGCACAGATACGCAGTATTTT. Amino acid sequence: CASSFRTSTDTQYF.

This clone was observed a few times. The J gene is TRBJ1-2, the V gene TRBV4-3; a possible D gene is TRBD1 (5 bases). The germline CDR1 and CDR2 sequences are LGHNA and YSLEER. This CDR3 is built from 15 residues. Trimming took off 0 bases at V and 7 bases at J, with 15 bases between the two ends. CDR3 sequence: CASSQEGGRGSGYTF. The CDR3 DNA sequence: TGCGCCAGCAGCCAAGAGGGGGGGAGAGGAAGTGGCTACACCTTC.

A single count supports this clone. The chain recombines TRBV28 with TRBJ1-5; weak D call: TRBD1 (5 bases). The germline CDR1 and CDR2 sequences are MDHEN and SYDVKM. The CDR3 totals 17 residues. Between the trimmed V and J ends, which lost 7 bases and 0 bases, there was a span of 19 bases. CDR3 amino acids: CASNSIGDSSSNQPQHF. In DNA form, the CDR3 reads TGTGCCAGCAACTCAATAGGGGATTCTTCTAGCAATCAGCCCCAGCATTTT.

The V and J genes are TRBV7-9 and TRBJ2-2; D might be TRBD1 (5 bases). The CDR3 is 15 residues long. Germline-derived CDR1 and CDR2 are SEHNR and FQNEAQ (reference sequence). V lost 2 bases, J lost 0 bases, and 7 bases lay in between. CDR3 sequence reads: CASSLSRANTGELFF. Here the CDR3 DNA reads TGTGCCAGCAGCTTATCCAGGGCGAACACCGGGGAGCTGTTTTTT. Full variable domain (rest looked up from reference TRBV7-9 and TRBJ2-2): DTGVSQNPRHKITKRGQNVTFRCDPISEHNRLYWYRQTLGQGPEFLTYFQNEAQLEKSRLLSDRFSAERPKGSFSTLEIQRTEQGDSAMYLCASSLSRANTGELFFGEGSRLTVL.

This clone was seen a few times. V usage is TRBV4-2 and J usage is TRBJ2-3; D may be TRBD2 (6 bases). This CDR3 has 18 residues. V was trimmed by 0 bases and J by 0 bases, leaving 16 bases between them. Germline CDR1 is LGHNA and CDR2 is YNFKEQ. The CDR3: CASSQDLLIAASTDTQYF. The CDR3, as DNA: TGTGCCAGCAGCCAAGACCTTTTGATAGCGGCTAGCACAGATACGCAGTATTTT.

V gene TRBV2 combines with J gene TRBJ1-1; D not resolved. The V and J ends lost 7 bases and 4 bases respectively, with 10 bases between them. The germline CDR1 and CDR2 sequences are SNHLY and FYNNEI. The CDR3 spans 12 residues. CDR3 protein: CASTDAGTEAFF. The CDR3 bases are TGTGCCAGCACCGATGCGGGCACTGAAGCTTTCTTT.

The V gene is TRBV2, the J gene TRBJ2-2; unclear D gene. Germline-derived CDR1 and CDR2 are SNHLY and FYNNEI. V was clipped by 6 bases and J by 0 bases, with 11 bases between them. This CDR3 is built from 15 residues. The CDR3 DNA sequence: TGTGCCAGCAGCCCTCTATCCCCGAACACCGGGGAGCTGTTTTTT. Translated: CASSPLSPNTGELFF.

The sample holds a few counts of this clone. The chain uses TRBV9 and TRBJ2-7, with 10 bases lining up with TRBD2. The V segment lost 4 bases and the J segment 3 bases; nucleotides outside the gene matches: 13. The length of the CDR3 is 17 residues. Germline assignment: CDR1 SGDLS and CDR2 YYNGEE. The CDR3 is CASSPGLAGVLGYEQYV. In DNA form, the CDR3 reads TGTGCCAGCAGCCCTGGGCTAGCGGGAGTTCTAGGCTACGAGCAGTACGTC.

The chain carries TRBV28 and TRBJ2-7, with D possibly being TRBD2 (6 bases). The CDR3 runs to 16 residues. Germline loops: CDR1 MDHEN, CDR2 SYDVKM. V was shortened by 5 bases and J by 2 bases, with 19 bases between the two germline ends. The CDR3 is CASSLAGGPGTYEQYF. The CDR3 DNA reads TGTGCCAGCAGTCTGGCTGGAGGGCCCGGCACCTACGAGCAGTACTTC.

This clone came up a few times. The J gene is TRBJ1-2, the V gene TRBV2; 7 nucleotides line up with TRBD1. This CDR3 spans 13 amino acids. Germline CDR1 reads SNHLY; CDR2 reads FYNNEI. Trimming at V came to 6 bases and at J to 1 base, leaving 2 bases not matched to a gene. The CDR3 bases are TGTGCCAGCAGCCAGGGGGATAACTATGGCTACACCTTC. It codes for CASSQGDNYGYTF.

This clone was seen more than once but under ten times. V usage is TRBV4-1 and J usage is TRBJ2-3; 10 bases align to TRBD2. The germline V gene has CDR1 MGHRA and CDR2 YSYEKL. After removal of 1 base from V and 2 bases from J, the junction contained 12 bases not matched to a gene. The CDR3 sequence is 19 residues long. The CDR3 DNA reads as TGCGCCAGCAGCCAAGCGGCAGCGGGAGGGCCCAGAACCACAGATACGCAGTATTTT. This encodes CASSQAAAGGPRTTDTQYF.

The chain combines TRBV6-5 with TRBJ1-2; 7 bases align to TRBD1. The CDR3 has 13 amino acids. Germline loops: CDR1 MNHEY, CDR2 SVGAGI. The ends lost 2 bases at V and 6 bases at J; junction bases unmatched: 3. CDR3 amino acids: CASSYLQGDGYTF. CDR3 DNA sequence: TGTGCCAGCAGTTACCTCCAGGGGGATGGCTACACCTTC.

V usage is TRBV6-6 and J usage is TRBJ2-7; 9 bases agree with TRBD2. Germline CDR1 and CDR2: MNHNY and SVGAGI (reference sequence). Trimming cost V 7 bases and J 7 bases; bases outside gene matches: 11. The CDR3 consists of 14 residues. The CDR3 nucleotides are TGTGCCAGCACCTTGGCGGGAGGGCCGGGGGAGCAGTACTTC. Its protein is CASTLAGGPGEQYF.

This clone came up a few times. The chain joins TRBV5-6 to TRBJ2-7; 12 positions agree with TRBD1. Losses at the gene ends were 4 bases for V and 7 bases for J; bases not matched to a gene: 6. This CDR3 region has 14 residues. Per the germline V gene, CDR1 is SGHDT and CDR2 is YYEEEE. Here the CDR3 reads CASSRDRGQGEQYV. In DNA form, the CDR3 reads TGTGCCAGCAGCCGGGACAGGGGGCAGGGAGAGCAGTACGTC.

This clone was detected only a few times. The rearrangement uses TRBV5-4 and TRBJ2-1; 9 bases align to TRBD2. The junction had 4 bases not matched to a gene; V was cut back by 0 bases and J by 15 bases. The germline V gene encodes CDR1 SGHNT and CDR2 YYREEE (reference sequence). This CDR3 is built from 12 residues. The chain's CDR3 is CASSLGGRAGFF. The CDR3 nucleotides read TGTGCCAGCAGCTTGGGCGGGAGGGCGGGGTTCTTC.